The 14 T cell receptor beta chains below come from one sample, sequenced in a study of T cells in Graves' hyperthyroidism and ophthalmopathy. Researchers took RNA transcripts and amplified the TCR beta CDR3 regions from them. HTBI primers were employed in a first-round RT-PCR of the TCR CDR3. TCRdb reanalysed the multiplex PCR reads using MiXCR and keeps one entry per CDR3 protein. The repertoire consists of around 570,000 distinct CDR3 sequences, with less than 20% occurring once and the leading ten covering approximately 50%. Sequenced: blood. These TCRs come from a man between 40 and 49 years old with Graves' ophthalmopathy.

Notes on this clonotype: A much larger clonotype is one base distant, so this may be a read error. The chain carries TRBV15 and TRBJ1-2; 7 bases align to TRBD1. V lost 2 bases and J lost 4; bases outside the gene matches: 4. The CDR3 extends over 14 amino acids. The germline V gene has CDR1 LNHNV and CDR2 YYDKDF (reference sequence). The CDR3 region is CATSRPGQCYGYTF. CDR3 DNA: TGTGCCACCAGCAGACCGGGACAGTGCTATGGCTACACCTTC.

This clonotype was detected a few times. The chain employs TRBV7-8 and TRBJ2-1; D unresolved. In germline, CDR1 is SGHVS, CDR2 FQNEAQ. V was trimmed by 5 bases and J by 6 bases, leaving 8 bases between them. The CDR3 contains 12 residues. The CDR3 sequence is CASSPARNEQFF. CDR3 nucleotide sequence: TGTGCCAGCAGCCCCGCACGCAATGAGCAGTTCTTC. Variable domain in full (rest from reference TRBV7-8 and TRBJ2-1): GAGVSQSPRYKVAKRGQDVALRCDPISGHVSLFWYQQALGQGPEFLTYFQNEAQLDKSGLPSDRFFAERPEGSVSTLKIQRTQQEDSAVYLCASSPARNEQFFGPGTRLTVL.

This clonotype was counted between two and nine times. A clone one base away is much larger, so this may be a read error. The rearrangement links TRBV7-3 to TRBJ2-3, with 10 bases that match TRBD2. The CDR3 totals 15 residues. Germline assignment: CDR1 SGHTA and CDR2 FQGTGA. The CDR3 loop is CVSSLTGTSADTQYF. The CDR3, as DNA: TGTGTCAGCAGCTTAACCGGGACTAGCGCAGATACGCAGTATTTT.

This clonotype was seen repeatedly, ten times or more. The chain carries TRBV6-1 and TRBJ2-1; D is undetermined. Trimming stripped 3 bases from V and 5 bases from J, with 5 bases between. CDR1 and CDR2 (germline): MNHNS, SASEGT. CDR3 length equals 12 residues. CDR3 DNA sequence: TGTGCCAGCAGTGACCCCGACAATGAGCAGTTCTTC. Translating it yields CASSDPDNEQFF.

The chain has TRBV5-5 and TRBJ2-3, with 8 bases lining up with TRBD2. Trimming took 5 bases from V and 4 from J; bases not matched to a gene: 15. Germline CDR1 SGHKS, CDR2 YYEKEE (reference sequence). This CDR3 has 17 amino acids. In DNA, the CDR3 is TGTGCCAGCAGGATGCATCCCGGGGGGGGAGCAGCAGATACGCAGTATTTT. Protein: CASRMHPGGGAADTQYF.

V usage is TRBV18 and J usage is TRBJ2-1, with D unresolved. The CDR3 totals 13 residues. Germline lookup yields CDR1 KGHSH and CDR2 LQKENI. V lost 2 bases and J lost 7, with 9 bases in between. The CDR3 sequence: CASSPVEGNEQFF. Written as DNA, the CDR3 is TGTGCCAGCTCACCAGTAGAAGGGAATGAGCAGTTCTTC.

The rearrangement joins TRBV7-2 to TRBJ2-3; 8 bases align to TRBD2. With V trimmed by 5 bases and J by 3 bases, 7 bases remained unmatched. The CDR3 is 15 residues long. The V gene's germline CDR1 is SGHTA and CDR2 FQGNSA. The CDR3 DNA reads as TGTGCCAGCAGCGCACTAGCGGAGCTGACAGATACGCAGTATTTT. It codes for CASSALAELTDTQYF.

The chain joins TRBV20-1 to TRBJ2-1, with D possibly called TRBD1 or TRBD2 (5 bases each). Trimming shortened V by 0 bases and J by 0 bases, and 12 bases separated the two germline ends. This CDR3 comprises 16 residues. CDR1 is DFQATT and CDR2 is SNEGSKA in the germline V gene (reference sequence). As DNA, the CDR3 is TGCAGTGCTAGAGATCTCGAGGGGCCCTCCTACAATGAGCAGTTCTTC. Residues: CSARDLEGPSYNEQFF.

The gene calls are TRBV12-3 or TRBV12-4 and TRBJ2-2; D not certain. The CDR3 sequence is 14 residues long. The ends were cut back, 5 bases at V and 3 bases at J, with 10 bases in the middle. The CDR3 DNA reads as TGTGCCAGCAGTGCCATGGCATACACCGGGGAGCTGTTTTTT. This gives the protein CASSAMAYTGELFF.

This clonotype was found a few times. This sequence joins TRBV6-1 and TRBJ2-1; a weak D match, TRBD2 (5 bases). Germline V gene lookup returns CDR1 MNHNS and CDR2 SASEGT. The V end was cut by 2 bases, the J end by 0 bases, with 14 bases between. The CDR3 contains 17 residues. CDR3 nucleotide sequence: TGTGCCAGCAGTGAACGGGCAGGTGCGGGCTCCTACAATGAGCAGTTCTTC. This codes for CASSERAGAGSYNEQFF.

This clonotype was picked up many times. This chain joins TRBV11-2 and TRBJ2-7, with no clear D. CDR3 length: 14 amino acids. Per germline, CDR1 SGHAT and CDR2 FQNNGV. Trimming removed 1 base at V and 1 base at J, with 8 bases between. CDR3 protein: CASSLVGRSYEQYF. The CDR3 DNA sequence: TGTGCCAGCAGCTTAGTTGGCAGGTCCTACGAGCAGTACTTC.

The chain employs TRBV28 and TRBJ2-7, with unresolved D. Trimming took 7 bases from V and 0 from J, leaving 16 bases between them. Germline loops: CDR1 MDHEN, CDR2 SYDVKM. CDR3 length: 15 residues. The CDR3 nucleotides are TGTGCCAGCAATGGTCGGCTAGGAAGCTCCTACGAGCAGTACTTC. This translates into CASNGRLGSSYEQYF. The whole variable domain, remainder taken from reference TRBV28 and TRBJ2-7, is DVKVTQSSRYLVKRTGEKVFLECVQDMDHENMFWYRQDPGLGLRLIYFSYDVKMKEKGDIPEGYSVSREKKERFSLILESASTNQTSMYLCASNGRLGSSYEQYFGPGTRLTVT.

This clonotype was picked up a small number of times. This rearrangement joins TRBV27 to TRBJ2-1, with 7 nucleotides matching TRBD2. The germline V gene has CDR1 MNHEY and CDR2 SMNVEV (reference sequence). J was trimmed by 7 bases and V by 5 bases; bases with no gene match: 11. This CDR3 has 15 amino acids. DNA for the CDR3: TGTGCCAGCAGTGCGGGAGTTGGAACTTTTAATGAGCAGTTCTTC. It is translated as CASSAGVGTFNEQFF.

This clonotype was detected ten times or more. V usage is TRBV11-1 and J usage is TRBJ2-2; D unclear. The V and J ends lost 1 base and 4 bases respectively, with 7 bases between them. The CDR3 length is 14 residues. Germline CDR1 reads SGHAT; CDR2 reads FQDESV (reference sequence). The CDR3, as DNA: TGTGCCAGCAGCTTAGGGCACGCCACCGGGGAGCTGTTTTTT. This encodes CASSLGHATGELFF.